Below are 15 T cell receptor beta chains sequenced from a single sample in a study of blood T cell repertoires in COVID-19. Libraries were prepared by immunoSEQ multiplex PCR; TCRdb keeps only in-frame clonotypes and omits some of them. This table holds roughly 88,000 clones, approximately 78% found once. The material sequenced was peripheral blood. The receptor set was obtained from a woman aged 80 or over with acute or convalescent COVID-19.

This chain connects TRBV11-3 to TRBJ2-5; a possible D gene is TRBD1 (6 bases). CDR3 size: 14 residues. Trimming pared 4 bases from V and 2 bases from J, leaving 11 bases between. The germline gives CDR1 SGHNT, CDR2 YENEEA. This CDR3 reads CASSYGQSQETQYF. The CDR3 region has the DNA TGTGCCAGCAGCTACGGACAGTCACAAGAGACCCAGTACTTC.

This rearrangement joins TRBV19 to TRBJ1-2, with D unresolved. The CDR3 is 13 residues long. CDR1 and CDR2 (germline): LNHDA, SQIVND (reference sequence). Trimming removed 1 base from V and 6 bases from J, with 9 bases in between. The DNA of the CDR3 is TGTGCCAGTAGTATAGGGGGAGGAAATGGCTACACCTTC. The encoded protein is CASSIGGGNGYTF. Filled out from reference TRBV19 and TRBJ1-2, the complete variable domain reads DGGITQSPKYLFRKEGQNVTLSCEQNLNHDAMYWYRQDPGQGLRLIYYSQIVNDFQKGDIAEGYSVSREKKESFPLTVTSAQKNPTAFYLCASSIGGGNGYTFGSGTRLTVV.

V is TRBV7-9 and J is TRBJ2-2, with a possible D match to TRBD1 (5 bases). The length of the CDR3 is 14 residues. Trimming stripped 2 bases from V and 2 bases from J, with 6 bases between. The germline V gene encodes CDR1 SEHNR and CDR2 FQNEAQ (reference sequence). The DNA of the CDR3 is TGTGCCAGCAGCTTAACAGGCAACACCGGGGAGCTGTTTTTT. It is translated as CASSLTGNTGELFF.

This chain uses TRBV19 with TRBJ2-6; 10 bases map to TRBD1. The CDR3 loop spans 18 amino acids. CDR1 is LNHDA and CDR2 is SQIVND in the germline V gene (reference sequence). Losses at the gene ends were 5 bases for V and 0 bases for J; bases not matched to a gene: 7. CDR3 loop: CASSARDRGHSGANVLTF. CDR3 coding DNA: TGTGCCAGTAGTGCCCGGGACAGGGGCCACTCTGGGGCCAACGTCCTGACTTTC.

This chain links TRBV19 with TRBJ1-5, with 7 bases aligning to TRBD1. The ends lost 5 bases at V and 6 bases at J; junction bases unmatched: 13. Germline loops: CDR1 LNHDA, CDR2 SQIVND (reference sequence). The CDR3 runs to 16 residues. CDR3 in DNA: TGTGCCAGTAGTCCCAACCCAGGGGGATTTGGTCAGCCCCAGCATTTT. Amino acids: CASSPNPGGFGQPQHF.

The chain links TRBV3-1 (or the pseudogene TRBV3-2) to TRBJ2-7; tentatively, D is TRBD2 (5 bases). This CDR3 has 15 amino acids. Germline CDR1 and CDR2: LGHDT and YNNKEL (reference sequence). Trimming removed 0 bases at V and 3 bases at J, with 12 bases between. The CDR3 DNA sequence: TGTGCCAGCAGCCAAGAACCCCGGGGTAGCTACGAGCAGTACTTC. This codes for CASSQEPRGSYEQYF.

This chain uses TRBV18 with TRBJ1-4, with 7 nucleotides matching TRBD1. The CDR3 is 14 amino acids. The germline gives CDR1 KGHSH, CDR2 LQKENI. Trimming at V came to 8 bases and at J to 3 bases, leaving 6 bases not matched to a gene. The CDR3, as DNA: TGTGCCAGCACAGGGGCTGCAGCTAATGAAAAACTGTTTTTT. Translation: CASTGAAANEKLFF.

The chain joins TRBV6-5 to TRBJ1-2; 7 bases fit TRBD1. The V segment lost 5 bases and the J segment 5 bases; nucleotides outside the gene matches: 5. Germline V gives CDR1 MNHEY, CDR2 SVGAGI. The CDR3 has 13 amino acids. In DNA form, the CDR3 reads TGTGCCAGCAGTCCGACAGGGTTTTATGGCTACACCTTC. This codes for CASSPTGFYGYTF.

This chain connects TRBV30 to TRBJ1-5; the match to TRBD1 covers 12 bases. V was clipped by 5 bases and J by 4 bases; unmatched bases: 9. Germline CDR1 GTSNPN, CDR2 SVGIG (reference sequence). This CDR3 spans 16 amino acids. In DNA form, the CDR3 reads TGTGCCTGGGATTCCGGGACAGGGGGCCTTAATCAGCCCCAGCATTTT. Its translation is CAWDSGTGGLNQPQHF.

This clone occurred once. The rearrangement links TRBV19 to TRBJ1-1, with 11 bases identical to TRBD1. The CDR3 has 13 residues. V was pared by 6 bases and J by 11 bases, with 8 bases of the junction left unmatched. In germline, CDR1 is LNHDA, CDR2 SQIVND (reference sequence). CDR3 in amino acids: CASSPGQGVPAFF. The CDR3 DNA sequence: TGTGCCAGTAGCCCGGGACAGGGGGTCCCGGCTTTCTTT.

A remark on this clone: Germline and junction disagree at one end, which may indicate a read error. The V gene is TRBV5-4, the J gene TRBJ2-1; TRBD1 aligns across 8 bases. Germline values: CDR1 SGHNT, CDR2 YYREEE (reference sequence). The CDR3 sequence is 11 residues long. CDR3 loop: CASFQADRVVF. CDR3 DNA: TGTGCCAGCTTCCAGGCGGACAGGGTGGTCTTC.

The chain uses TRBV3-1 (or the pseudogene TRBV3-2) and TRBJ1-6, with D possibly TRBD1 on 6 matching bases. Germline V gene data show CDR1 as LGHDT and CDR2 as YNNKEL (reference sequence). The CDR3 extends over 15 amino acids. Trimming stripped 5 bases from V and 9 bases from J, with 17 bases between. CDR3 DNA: TGTGCCAGCAGCGGCGTCGACAGGAGCGGTTCACCCCTCCACTTT. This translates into CASSGVDRSGSPLHF.

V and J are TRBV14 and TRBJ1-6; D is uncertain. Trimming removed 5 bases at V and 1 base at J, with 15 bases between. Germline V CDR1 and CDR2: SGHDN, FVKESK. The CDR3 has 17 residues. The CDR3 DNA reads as TGTGCCAGCAGCGCCCGCCCCGGGAGTTCCTATAATTCACCCCTCCACTTT. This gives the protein CASSARPGSSYNSPLHF.

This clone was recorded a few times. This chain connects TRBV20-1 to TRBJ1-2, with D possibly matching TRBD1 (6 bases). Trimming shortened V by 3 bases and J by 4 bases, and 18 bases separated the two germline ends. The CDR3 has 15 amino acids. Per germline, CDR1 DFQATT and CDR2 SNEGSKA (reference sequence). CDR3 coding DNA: TGCAGTGCTAGTACGACAGGACTCGCAACCTATGGCTACACCTTC. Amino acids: CSASTTGLATYGYTF.

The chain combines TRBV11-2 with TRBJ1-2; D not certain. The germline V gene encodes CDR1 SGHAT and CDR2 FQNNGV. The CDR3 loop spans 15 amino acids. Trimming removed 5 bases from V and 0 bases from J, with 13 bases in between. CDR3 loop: CASSQRGSTNYGYTF. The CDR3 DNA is TGTGCCAGCAGCCAAAGAGGCTCCACTAACTATGGCTACACCTTC. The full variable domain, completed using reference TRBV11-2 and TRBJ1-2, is EAGVAQSPRYKIIEKRQSVAFWCNPISGHATLYWYQQILGQGPKLLIQFQNNGVVDDSQLPKDRFSAERLKGVDSTLKIQPAKLEDSAVYLCASSQRGSTNYGYTFGSGTRLTVV.